Below are 26 T cell receptor beta chains sequenced from a single sample in a study of blood T cell repertoires in COVID-19. Sequencing used immunoSEQ multiplex PCR; TCRdb keeps in-frame clones, though not all of them. Of approximately 200,000 clones in the sample, over 75% were seen once. The sequenced sample was PBMCs or T cells enriched from blood (not recorded which). These receptors all stem from a woman between 35 and 50 years old with acute COVID-19.

V usage is TRBV6-1 and J usage is TRBJ1-5; D unclear. With 3 bases removed from V and 6 bases from J, the gap between germline ends came to 9 bases. CDR3 size: 13 residues. Germline assignment: CDR1 MNHNS and CDR2 SASEGT. The CDR3 sequence is CASSEEGSQPQHF. In nucleotides, the CDR3 is TGTGCCAGCAGTGAGGAGGGAAGTCAGCCCCAGCATTTT.

This clone was recorded a few times. The genes are TRBV18 and TRBJ1-4; TRBD1 matches 7 bases. The CDR3 covers 16 residues. Trimming at V came to 4 bases and at J to 3 bases, leaving 8 bases not matched to a gene. Per germline, CDR1 KGHSH and CDR2 LQKENI. The chain's CDR3 is CASSLDRVWSNEKLFF. Here the CDR3 DNA reads TGTGCCAGCTCACTCGACAGGGTCTGGTCTAATGAAAAACTGTTTTTT.

This chain joins TRBV2 and TRBJ2-2; 9 nucleotides agree with TRBD1. The ends lost 3 bases at V and 5 bases at J; junction bases unmatched: 4. The CDR3 loop spans 15 amino acids. Germline lookup yields CDR1 SNHLY and CDR2 FYNNEI. CDR3 amino acids: CASSEIQGATGELFF. The CDR3 DNA sequence: TGTGCCAGCAGTGAGATACAGGGGGCAACCGGGGAGCTGTTTTTT.

The gene calls are TRBV18 and TRBJ1-1; D unresolved. Trimming stripped 0 bases from V and 1 base from J, with 12 bases between. Per the germline V gene, CDR1 is KGHSH and CDR2 is LQKENI. The CDR3 spans 16 residues. The CDR3 sequence is CASSPPFLSPNTEAFF. Here the CDR3 DNA reads TGTGCCAGCTCACCACCCTTTTTGAGTCCGAACACTGAAGCTTTCTTT. Complete variable domain (other parts from reference TRBV18 and TRBJ1-1): NAGVMQNPRHLVRRRGQEARLRCSPMKGHSHVYWYRQLPEEGLKFMVYLQKENIIDESGMPKERFSAEFPKEGPSILRIQQVVRGDSAAYFCASSPPFLSPNTEAFFGQGTRLTVV.

The rearrangement joins TRBV19 to TRBJ2-3, with TRBD1 as a possible D gene (5 bases). Trimming took 0 bases from V and 0 from J, leaving 16 bases between them. CDR3 length: 18 residues. Germline lookup yields CDR1 LNHDA and CDR2 SQIVND (reference sequence). The CDR3 reads CASSIDLSGLTSTDTQYF. The CDR3 bases are TGTGCCAGTAGTATAGATCTTTCAGGGTTGACTAGCACAGATACGCAGTATTTT.

V usage is TRBV7-3 and J usage is TRBJ2-5, with D uncertain. The CDR3 loop spans 16 amino acids. The germline V gene has CDR1 SGHTA and CDR2 FQGTGA. V shed 5 bases and J shed 4 bases, with 20 bases lying between them. Here the CDR3 reads CASSPTPTYERETQYF. DNA of the CDR3: TGTGCCAGCAGCCCCACCCCTACTTATGAACGAGAGACCCAGTACTTC.

The chain has TRBV18 and TRBJ1-1; weak D call: TRBD1 (5 bases). The CDR3 length is 14 residues. CDR1 KGHSH and CDR2 LQKENI come from the germline V gene. Between the trimmed V and J ends, which lost 3 bases and 3 bases, there was a span of 11 bases. The CDR3, as DNA: TGTGCCAGCTCACCGGCCCGGGGGGACACTGAAGCTTTCTTT. It specifies CASSPARGDTEAFF.

The J gene is TRBJ2-1, the V gene TRBV4-2, with TRBD2 matching over 8 bases. The trim removed 0 bases at V and 4 bases at J, leaving 2 bases unmatched. This CDR3 contains 15 residues. In germline, CDR1 is LGHNA, CDR2 YNFKEQ. DNA for the CDR3: TGTGCCAGCAGCCAAGACAGCGGGGGATACAATGAGCAGTTCTTC. It is translated as CASSQDSGGYNEQFF.

This chain links TRBV29-1 with TRBJ1-4, with 9 nucleotides matching TRBD1. J gave up 8 bases and V 6 bases, and 7 bases lay outside the gene matches. Germline V gene data show CDR1 as SQVTM and CDR2 as ANQGSEA. CDR3 length: 13 amino acids. CDR3 nucleotide sequence: TGCAGCGTAGAACAGGGGGCACAGGAAAAACTGTTTTTT. It codes for CSVEQGAQEKLFF.

V gene TRBV30 combines with J gene TRBJ1-6; D remains ambiguous. The CDR3 sequence is 12 residues long. Germline assignment: CDR1 GTSNPN and CDR2 SVGIG (reference sequence). V lost 3 bases to trimming and J lost 8 bases, with 8 bases between them. The CDR3 loop is CAWSAGDSPLHF. The CDR3 region has the DNA TGTGCCTGGAGCGCCGGTGATTCACCCCTCCACTTT.

CDR3: CASSRQGAGDTQYF. The CDR3 bases are TGTGCCAGCAGTCGACAGGGGGCAGGAGATACGCAGTATTTT. The chain links TRBV28 to TRBJ2-3, with 10 nucleotides matching TRBD1. The CDR3 spans 14 residues. The germline gives CDR1 MDHEN, CDR2 SYDVKM. Germline trimming cut 5 bases from V and 5 bases from J; bases unmatched to any gene: 4. The whole variable domain, filled in from reference TRBV28 and TRBJ2-3, reads DVKVTQSSRYLVKRTGEKVFLECVQDMDHENMFWYRQDPGLGLRLIYFSYDVKMKEKGDIPEGYSVSREKKERFSLILESASTNQTSMYLCASSRQGAGDTQYFGPGTRLTVL.

This chain links TRBV25-1 with TRBJ2-7; 9 bases are a match to TRBD1. Germline CDR1 and CDR2: MGHDK and SYGVNS. Trimming at V came to 8 bases and at J to 7 bases, leaving 12 bases not matched to a gene. The CDR3 runs 14 residues. CDR3 sequence reads: CASSLGTGSLEQYF. Here the CDR3 DNA reads TGTGCCAGCTCTTTAGGGACAGGGTCCTTGGAGCAGTACTTC.

The chain combines TRBV5-4 with TRBJ1-1, with TRBD1 matching over 7 bases. This CDR3 has 15 residues. V shed 0 bases and J 0 bases; nucleotides not matched to a gene: 2. Germline assignment: CDR1 SGHNT and CDR2 YYREEE (reference sequence). CDR3 amino acids: CASSLDGQVNTEAFF. The CDR3 DNA reads as TGTGCCAGCAGCTTGGACGGACAGGTGAACACTGAAGCTTTCTTT. The whole variable domain, filled in from reference TRBV5-4 and TRBJ1-1, reads ETGVTQSPTHLIKTRGQQVTLRCSSQSGHNTVSWYQQALGQGPQFIFQYYREEENGRGNFPPRFSGLQFPNYSSELNVNALELDDSALYLCASSLDGQVNTEAFFGQGTRLTVV.

About this clone: This sample also contains other DNA sequences that code for the same CDR3. The CDR3 DNA is TGTGCCAGCAGCTTAGACAGGGACACTGAAGCTTTCTTT. Protein: CASSLDRDTEAFF. The chain is built from TRBV7-8 and TRBJ1-1; a weak D match, TRBD1 (6 bases). The CDR3 sequence is 13 residues long. Deletions cut 1 base from V and 3 bases from J, with 6 bases between. The germline V gene encodes CDR1 SGHVS and CDR2 FQNEAQ.

CDR3 sequence reads: CASSTPKLAGGPDEQFF. CDR3 DNA: TGTGCCAGCAGCACGCCTAAACTAGCGGGAGGGCCCGATGAGCAGTTCTTC. The chain employs TRBV7-3 and TRBJ2-1, with 13 bases that match TRBD2. The J segment lost 8 bases and the V segment lost 5 bases, leaving 12 bases of the junction unmatched. Germline V CDR1 and CDR2: SGHTA, FQGTGA. This CDR3 has 17 amino acids.

This clone appeared once. The chain links TRBV11-2 to TRBJ1-2, with 9 bases matching TRBD1. Trimming at V came to 5 bases and at J to 4 bases, leaving 2 bases not matched to a gene. This CDR3 has 13 amino acids. CDR1 and CDR2 from the germline V gene are SGHAT and FQNNGV. CDR3 coding DNA: TGTGCCAGCAGCAGACAGGGGGGCTATGGCTACACCTTC. The encoded protein is CASSRQGGYGYTF.

This clone was observed a few times. The rearrangement links TRBV5-1 to TRBJ1-2; 7 nucleotides align to TRBD1. Trimming at V came to 4 bases and at J to 5 bases, leaving 14 bases not matched to a gene. This CDR3 contains 16 residues. The germline V gene encodes CDR1 SGHRS and CDR2 YFSETQ. The CDR3 reads CASSPQGGRATYGYTF. The DNA of the CDR3 is TGCGCCAGCAGCCCCCAGGGGGGCAGGGCGACTTATGGCTACACCTTC.

CDR3 sequence (DNA): TGTGCCAGCAGCTTAACAGGGGTAGAGGATGGCTACACCTTC. Its translation is CASSLTGVEDGYTF. The rearrangement joins TRBV7-3 to TRBJ1-2; the D gene is possibly TRBD1 (5 bases). The germline V and J ends were trimmed by 0 bases and 6 bases, with 11 bases remaining between them. Germline V gene sequence: CDR1 SGHTA, CDR2 FQGTGA. CDR3 size: 14 residues.

For the CDR3, the DNA is TGTGCCAGCAGTTCTTTGTATAGCAATCAGCCCCAGCATTTT. Translating gives CASSSLYSNQPQHF. The chain couples TRBV27 to TRBJ1-5; D gene unclear. Trimming took 4 bases from V and 0 from J, leaving 7 bases between them. Germline V gene lookup returns CDR1 MNHEY and CDR2 SMNVEV (reference sequence). This CDR3 has 14 residues.

This sequence joins TRBV5-3 and TRBJ2-1, with 9 bases fitting TRBD2. TRBV5-3 is an open reading frame, and its role is uncertain. This CDR3 region has 15 residues. The V and J ends lost 4 bases and 9 bases, in that order; junction bases with no gene match: 11. As DNA, the CDR3 is TGTGCCAGAAGCCGCATTATTAGCGGGAGTAGTGAGCAGTTCTTC. Translating gives CARSRIISGSSEQFF.

This clone was observed a handful of times. For the CDR3, the DNA is TGTGCCAGCAGCTTAGTATCCGGTTCCGAGCAGTACTTC. This encodes CASSLVSGSEQYF. V and J are TRBV7-2 and TRBJ2-7; D remains ambiguous. The CDR3 consists of 13 residues. Trimming shortened V by 1 base and J by 6 bases, and 10 bases separated the two germline ends. Germline V lookup: CDR1 SGHTA, CDR2 FQGNSA.

V usage is TRBV7-9 and J usage is TRBJ1-3; D is undetermined. The CDR3 is 16 amino acids. Germline values: CDR1 SEHNR, CDR2 FQNEAQ (reference sequence). The V end lost 5 bases, the J end lost 0 bases, and 14 bases lay between the germline ends. The CDR3 region has the DNA TGTGCCAGCAGCCTAACCCCGGCTAGCTCTGGAAACACCATATATTTT. Its translation is CASSLTPASSGNTIYF.

The chain couples TRBV5-1 to TRBJ2-2; the match to TRBD2 covers 9 bases. Germline CDR1 and CDR2: SGHRS and YFSETQ. This CDR3 is 16 amino acids long. Losses at the gene ends were 0 bases for V and 4 bases for J; bases not matched to a gene: 4. The CDR3 loop is CASSLASGAITGELFF. The CDR3 nucleotides are TGCGCCAGCAGCTTGGCTAGCGGGGCTATCACCGGGGAGCTGTTTTTT.

The sample holds a few counts of this clone. The rearrangement uses TRBV4-1 and TRBJ1-4; 7 bases match TRBD1. With 3 bases clipped from V and 6 bases from J, the junction kept 4 bases outside the gene matches. The germline V gene has CDR1 MGHRA and CDR2 YSYEKL. The CDR3 has 14 amino acids. The CDR3 reads CASSQGQRDEKLFF. DNA for the CDR3: TGCGCCAGCAGCCAGGGACAGAGAGATGAAAAACTGTTTTTT.

The J gene is TRBJ2-3, the V gene TRBV5-1; D possibly corresponds to TRBD1 (6 bases). V shed 4 bases and J shed 3 bases, with 9 bases lying between them. The germline V gene has CDR1 SGHRS and CDR2 YFSETQ. The CDR3 sequence is 13 residues long. CDR3 region: CASSPGQTDTQYF. The CDR3 DNA sequence: TGCGCCAGCAGCCCAGGACAGACAGATACGCAGTATTTT.

This chain links TRBV6-1 with TRBJ1-2, with 8 bases that match TRBD1. V lost 3 bases, J lost 11 bases, and 8 bases stayed unmatched. From germline, CDR1 is MNHNS and CDR2 SASEGT. This CDR3 is built from 13 residues. This CDR3 reads CASSDSDRGPYTF. In DNA form, the CDR3 reads TGTGCCAGCAGTGATTCCGACAGGGGCCCGTACACCTTC.